This TCR beta chain was captured by sequencing in a study of T cell changes during pregnancy in multiple sclerosis. The table lists this clone with a count of one. Using immunoSEQ multiplex PCR, the repertoire was profiled, and TCRdb retains in-frame clones only, with some absent. The sample contains under 100,000 clones, about 94% of which appear only once. CDR3 length equals 16 residues. Trimming removed 8 bases at V and 0 bases at J, with 17 bases between. Germline assignment: CDR1 SGHVS and CDR2 FQNEAQ. The source is a female donor with multiple sclerosis, enrolled in a pregnancy study. V is TRBV7-8 and J is TRBJ1-5; possibly TRBD1 for D (6 bases). The sequences come from peripheral blood, collected in the third trimester of pregnancy. The CDR3 reads CASAGDEGDSNQPQHF. CDR3 DNA sequence: TGTGCCAGCGCGGGCGATGAGGGGGATAGCAATCAGCCCCAGCATTTT.